This T cell receptor beta chain was identified during a study of CD8+ T cells in alopecia areata. Study results and limitations: Possibly as an HLA-related effect, TCR sharing across patients appeared less clear than in mice.

In the case of this clone: The antigen is not known.

Sequencing templates came from extracted RNA that was reverse transcribed into cDNA. Clones were sequenced by immunoSEQ multiplex PCR, and TCRdb holds only the in-frame ones, with some missing. The sample records about 140,000 clones, about 88% being singletons. Noted treatment: oral pan-JAK inhibitor, 5-10 mg twice daily. The germline V gene encodes CDR1 MNHEY and CDR2 SMNVEV (reference sequence). V lost 4 bases and J lost 2; bases outside the gene matches: 11. The CDR3 totals 17 residues. The sequencing used CD8+ T cells sorted from blood, collected at week 4, from a patient treated with tofacitinib. The clonotype comes from a human donor with alopecia areata. The rearrangement joins TRBV27 to TRBJ2-3; TRBD1 matches 8 bases. CDR3 sequence reads: CASSSLRTGLFTDTQYF. CDR3 DNA: TGTGCCAGCAGTTCCCTCAGGACAGGGTTATTCACAGATACGCAGTATTTT.